Presented here are 21 T cell receptor beta chains from one specimen sequenced in a study of blood T cell repertoires in COVID-19 (dated by TCRdb to 2018 to 2021). Libraries were made using the immunoSEQ multiplex PCR assay. Entries here come from immuneACCESS through TCRdb and include only in-frame sequences with V and J called. Some clones fail to appear in such tables; in the studies checked, an unresolved V gene covers under half of the shortfall, and the cause of the remainder is unknown. The sample contains under 450,000 clones, 81% of them found a single time. 1.1% of the sample is held by the ten biggest clonotypes. The sample consisted of peripheral blood. The origin of the receptors is a human donor with acute or convalescent COVID-19. The donor label of this sample is uncertain.

DNA for the CDR3: TGTGCCAGCTCACCACGACAGGGGGGATTTTTCAATGAGCAGTTCTTC. It encodes CASSPRQGGFFNEQFF. This chain connects TRBV18 to TRBJ2-1; the match to TRBD1 covers 9 bases. The V gene's germline CDR1 is KGHSH and CDR2 LQKENI. Trimming took 1 base from V and 6 from J; bases not matched to a gene: 7. The CDR3 loop spans 16 amino acids.

The chain is built from TRBV2 and TRBJ2-7, with 10 bases lining up with TRBD2. V trimming: 6 bases; J trimming: 5 bases; junction bases outside the gene matches: 4. Germline values: CDR1 SNHLY, CDR2 FYNNEI. CDR3 size: 13 residues. CDR3 bases: TGTGCCAGCAGATGGACTAGCGGAAACGAGCAGTACTTC. Protein product: CASRWTSGNEQYF.

The chain combines TRBV6-5 with TRBJ2-7; TRBD1 matches 9 bases. Trimming at V came to 5 bases and at J to 4 bases, leaving 3 bases not matched to a gene. Germline V lookup: CDR1 MNHEY, CDR2 SVGAGI. This CDR3 region has 13 residues. CDR3 in amino acids: CASSRQGVYEQYF. As DNA, the CDR3 is TGTGCCAGCAGTCGACAGGGGGTTTACGAGCAGTACTTC.

This chain joins TRBV7-8 and TRBJ1-2; maybe TRBD1 (6 bases). Trimming cost V 5 bases and J 8 bases, with 24 bases left between them. The CDR3 sequence is 16 residues long. The germline V gene has CDR1 SGHVS and CDR2 FQNEAQ. This CDR3 reads CASSVFPKGVSDGYTF. In nucleotides, the CDR3 is TGTGCCAGCAGCGTATTTCCAAAGGGGGTATCGGACGGCTACACCTTC.

The chain carries TRBV5-1 and TRBJ1-2, with TRBD1 matching 7 bases. The CDR3 runs 14 residues. J gave up 4 bases and V 0 bases, and 3 bases lay outside the gene matches. CDR1 and CDR2 (germline): SGHRS, YFSETQ. CDR3 protein: CASSLEAGGYGYTF. The CDR3 DNA reads as TGCGCCAGCAGCTTGGAAGCAGGGGGCTATGGCTACACCTTC.

The rearrangement links TRBV5-1 to TRBJ2-3; TRBD2 might be the D (6 bases). The CDR3 totals 15 residues. Per the germline V gene, CDR1 is SGHRS and CDR2 is YFSETQ. V shed 4 bases and J shed 6 bases, with 18 bases lying between them. The CDR3 is CASSILGGSTDTQYF. The CDR3 nucleotides are TGCGCCAGCAGCATATTGGGGGGATCTACGGATACGCAGTATTTT.

The rearrangement joins TRBV27 to TRBJ2-1; TRBD2 aligns across 13 bases. Per germline, CDR1 MNHEY and CDR2 SMNVEV (reference sequence). The V gene end was trimmed by 6 bases and the J gene end by 5 bases; junction bases not matched to a gene: 13. The CDR3 length is 18 residues. This CDR3 is CASSLGWGLAGNHNEQFF. CDR3 DNA: TGTGCCAGCAGCCTAGGATGGGGACTAGCGGGGAATCACAATGAGCAGTTCTTC.

In nucleotides, the CDR3 is TGTGCTAGTGGTTTGGGGAGGACAGGCCCGCGTGAGCAGTTCTTC. This encodes CASGLGRTGPREQFF. V and J are TRBV12-5 and TRBJ2-1; the match to TRBD1 covers 7 bases. Germline V gene sequence: CDR1 LGHNT, CDR2 FRNRAP. The V and J ends lost 1 base and 9 bases, in that order; junction bases with no gene match: 9. CDR3 size: 15 residues. The complete variable domain, with remaining parts taken from reference TRBV12-5 and TRBJ2-1, reads DARVTQTPRHKVTEMGQEVTMRCQPILGHNTVFWYRQTMMQGLELLAYFRNRAPLDDSGMPKDRFSAEMPDATLATLKIQPSEPRDSAVYFCASGLGRTGPREQFFGPGTRLTVL.

This chain uses TRBV6-5 with TRBJ2-2, with 7 bases that match TRBD2. The germline gives CDR1 MNHEY, CDR2 SVGAGI. The CDR3 covers 15 residues. V gave up 2 bases and J gave up 3 bases; unmatched junction bases: 3. The CDR3 region has the DNA TGTGCCAGCAGTTACGAGCGGGATGACACCGGGGAGCTGTTTTTT. Its protein is CASSYERDDTGELFF.

The CDR3 DNA reads as TGTGCCAGCAGCTTATTGGGGGCGAACACTGAAGCTTTCTTT. The encoded protein is CASSLLGANTEAFF. The chain is built from TRBV5-5 and TRBJ1-1; D might be TRBD1 (6 bases). Per the germline V gene, CDR1 is SGHKS and CDR2 is YYEKEE (reference sequence). CDR3 length: 14 residues. V gave up 2 bases and J gave up 1 base, with 9 bases separating them.

V and J are TRBV3-1 (or the pseudogene TRBV3-2) and TRBJ1-4; tentatively, D is TRBD1 (6 bases). This CDR3 has 16 residues. Trimming removed 5 bases from V and 8 bases from J, with 21 bases in between. The germline gives CDR1 LGHDT, CDR2 YNNKEL (reference sequence). CDR3 DNA: TGTGCCAGCAGCGCGCGTAAGGACAGACGATCCGAAAAACTGTTTTTT. This codes for CASSARKDRRSEKLFF.

The V call is TRBV5-4, the J call TRBJ2-1; 7 positions agree with TRBD1. After removal of 2 bases from V and 7 bases from J, the junction contained 9 bases not matched to a gene. CDR1 is SGHNT, CDR2 YYREEE, per germline (reference sequence). This CDR3 is built from 15 residues. The CDR3 coding sequence is TGTGCCAGCAGCTTTCGACAGGGAAGTTTGAATGAGCAGTTCTTC. The encoded protein is CASSFRQGSLNEQFF.

The chain carries TRBV7-9 and TRBJ2-7, with TRBD2 identical over 7 bases. Per germline, CDR1 SEHNR and CDR2 FQNEAQ (reference sequence). The CDR3 is 15 amino acids. Trimming took 4 bases from V and 5 from J; bases not matched to a gene: 11. CDR3 sequence (DNA): TGTGCCAGCAGCTCATCGACTAGCTTGTTCCACGAGCAGTACTTC. Translating gives CASSSSTSLFHEQYF. Supplemented by reference TRBV7-9 and TRBJ2-7, the full variable domain reads DTGVSQNPRHKITKRGQNVTFRCDPISEHNRLYWYRQTLGQGPEFLTYFQNEAQLEKSRLLSDRFSAERPKGSFSTLEIQRTEQGDSAMYLCASSSSTSLFHEQYFGPGTRLTVT.

This clone was seen once. This CDR3 is CASGLGLAGGVRETQYF. CDR3 nucleotide sequence: TGTGCTAGTGGTTTGGGACTAGCGGGAGGCGTTAGGGAGACCCAGTACTTC. The chain couples TRBV12-5 to TRBJ2-5; 13 nucleotides match TRBD2. The V gene end was trimmed by 1 base and the J gene end by 5 bases; junction bases not matched to a gene: 7. Germline values: CDR1 LGHNT, CDR2 FRNRAP. This CDR3 contains 17 residues.

The rearrangement links TRBV15 to TRBJ1-5; 7 nucleotides agree with TRBD1. This CDR3 comprises 13 residues. CDR1 and CDR2 (germline): LNHNV, YYDKDF (reference sequence). The V and J ends lost 5 bases and 7 bases, in that order; junction bases with no gene match: 5. The CDR3 DNA reads as TGTGCCACCAGCGGTAACAGGGGACAGCCCCAGCATTTT. This codes for CATSGNRGQPQHF.

The chain joins TRBV7-2 to TRBJ2-3, with a weak D call TRBD2 (5 bases). Germline values: CDR1 SGHTA, CDR2 FQGNSA. The CDR3 is 17 residues long. The ends were cut back, 0 bases at V and 2 bases at J, with 15 bases in the middle. The CDR3 nucleotides read TGTGCCAGCAGCTTAGCCGCCGGACTTATAACCACAGATACGCAGTATTTT. Protein sequence: CASSLAAGLITTDTQYF. Complete variable domain (other parts from reference TRBV7-2 and TRBJ2-3): GAGVSQSPSNKVTEKGKDVELRCDPISGHTALYWYRQSLGQGLEFLIYFQGNSAPDKSGLPSDRFSAERTGGSVSTLTIQRTQQEDSAVYLCASSLAAGLITTDTQYFGPGTRLTVL.

The chain has TRBV12-3 or TRBV12-4 and TRBJ2-3; 7 bases agree with TRBD1. Losses at the gene ends were 5 bases for V and 4 bases for J; bases not matched to a gene: 3. The CDR3 is made up of 13 amino acids. This chain's CDR3 is CASSPDRADTQYF. The CDR3 nucleotides are TGTGCCAGCAGTCCTGACAGGGCAGATACGCAGTATTTT.

The chain employs TRBV7-8 and TRBJ2-1, with TRBD2 identical over 7 bases. CDR1 SGHVS and CDR2 FQNEAQ come from the germline V gene. There are 16 residues in the CDR3. V trimming: 5 bases; J trimming: 0 bases; junction bases outside the gene matches: 7. This CDR3 is CASSIERDPSYNEQFF. CDR3 nucleotide sequence: TGTGCCAGCAGCATAGAGCGGGACCCCTCCTACAATGAGCAGTTCTTC.

Only one count was recorded for this clone. The chain links TRBV30 to TRBJ2-2; the match to TRBD2 covers 10 bases. CDR1 and CDR2 from the germline V gene are GTSNPN and SVGIG (reference sequence). This CDR3 has 16 amino acids. Germline trimming cut 6 bases from V and 1 base from J; bases unmatched to any gene: 8. The CDR3: CACRPGLALNTGELFF. Written as DNA, the CDR3 is TGTGCCTGCCGGCCGGGACTAGCGCTGAACACCGGGGAGCTGTTTTTT.

The DNA for the CDR3 is TGTGCCAGCAAAAACAGGGGCCGGGACACTGAAGCTTTCTTT. This encodes CASKNRGRDTEAFF. The J gene is TRBJ1-1, the V gene TRBV6-6; TRBD1 matches at 7 bases. Trimming took 7 bases from V and 3 from J; bases not matched to a gene: 8. The CDR3 is 14 amino acids. CDR1 and CDR2 from the germline V gene are MNHNY and SVGAGI (reference sequence).

A few counts support this clone. The chain combines TRBV5-6 with TRBJ1-6, with 9 bases fitting TRBD1. In germline, CDR1 is SGHDT, CDR2 YYEEEE. The junction had 10 bases not matched to a gene; V was cut back by 4 bases and J by 2 bases. CDR3 length equals 18 residues. CDR3 coding DNA: TGTGCCAGCAGCGGAGGGACAGGGACATTCACCTATAATTCACCCCTCCACTTT. It yields the protein CASSGGTGTFTYNSPLHF. Using reference TRBV5-6 and TRBJ1-6 for the parts outside the CDR3, the full variable domain is DAGVTQSPTHLIKTRGQQVTLRCSPKSGHDTVSWYQQALGQGPQFIFQYYEEEERQRGNFPDRFSGHQFPNYSSELNVNALLLGDSALYLCASSGGTGTFTYNSPLHFGNGTRLTVT.